This record looks at one T cell receptor beta chain sequence and its context. The antigen this receptor binds is unknown. Base qualities are missing; no much larger clone stands one base away. These data come from a study of vaccination effects on CD4 cells after COVID-19 (dated by TCRdb to between 2022 and 2023). For the study in its entirety: Post-vaccine samples across the study were collected a median of 72 days after the second dose, with a range of 14 to 241. The full study included over 8 COVID-19 convalescent patients and several SARS-CoV-2-naive healthy vaccine recipients. SARS-CoV-2 spike-specific CD4+ TCR repertoires from before and after mRNA vaccination were compared in COVID-19 convalescent patients and in infection-naive vaccine recipients. In the study, cultures from other donors were sequenced using the Oncomine TCR Beta short-read assay on an Illumina iSeq 100. Results and caveats for the whole study, not just this receptor: Both infection-induced and vaccine-induced clones contracted markedly at late post-vaccination timepoints, which is consistent with waning T cell responses. Only a small number of convalescent patients were included, and no early post-infection timepoints were available, which limited the study. Among healthy vaccine recipients, nearly all vaccine-induced clones were SARS-CoV-2 mono-reactive, and just 1 of 255 was cross-reactive with common cold coronaviruses.

The CDR3 sequence holds 15 residues, the cysteine and phenylalanine included. Just the 45-base CDR3 DNA is kept, in frame starting at base 1. Germline trimming amounts to 4 bases on V and 1 base on J, with 6 as the count of junction bases outside the gene matches. For CDR1 and CDR2, the germline V gene lists KGHSH and LQKENI. Preparation of the library involved the immunoSEQ multiplex PCR assay. DNA from the cultured, isolated CD4+ T cells was subjected to TCR beta CDR3 sequencing. Under the source paper's analysis protocol: The analysis removed non-productive TCR sequences, trimmed reads to the CDR3 region, and retained only CDR3s that were 7 or more amino acids long. The MANAFEST web app was used to identify antigen-specific clonotypes by comparing expansion in peptide wells with expansion in reference cultures. Positive clones required FDR<0.05 expansion versus reference and all other wells, odds ratio above 5, and frequency above 0.1% in two replicate wells. A clonotype was called cross-reactive if it was significantly expanded both in SARS-CoV-2 spike wells and in at least one common cold coronavirus spike condition. Using the stringdist R package, CDR3 similarity was measured by Levenshtein distance, and unrooted trees were constructed with ape in R 3.6.1. Here the immuneACCESS table is served through TCRdb, limited to in-frame sequences with V and J called. Missing clones are a known gap in these copies; in checked studies unresolved V genes cover under half, and the rest lacks a known reason. V and J calls and clone size are given by that table; D and trimming were obtained from the DNA. The table for this sample lists under 20,000 clones; approximately 70% of them were counted only once. About 9.9% of the sample rests with the top ten.

In the ViraFEST assay, PBMC were stimulated with viral peptide pools, and antigen-specific CD4+ T cell clonotypes were then identified by expansion using TCR sequencing. After around 11 days of culture, CD4+ T cells were isolated with the EasySep CD4+ T cell isolation kit. Two doses of either the BNT162b2 or the mRNA-1273 mRNA SARS-CoV-2 vaccine were administered to participants. Healthy vaccine recipients had no prior SARS-CoV-2 infection, confirmed by negative nucleocapsid antibodies before and after vaccination. Some 2 million PBMC per well were cultured in IMDM with 5% human AB serum, around 9.1 IU/ml IL-2 and gentamicin, plus 10 ug/ml peptides. Half of the culture medium was replaced with fresh IL-2-containing medium on days 3 and 7. Unless noted otherwise, every peptide stimulation condition was grown in triplicate wells. Using Ficoll-Paque Plus gradient centrifugation, PBMC were separated from whole blood and then either used fresh or cryopreserved at -140C. Overlapping peptide pools spanned the spike proteins of SARS-CoV-2 and the common cold coronaviruses HCoV-NL63, HCoV-OC43 and HCoV-229E. Genomic DNA was extracted from cultured CD4+ T cells with the QIAamp micro DNA kit.

This specimen was CD4+ T cells from PBMCs cultured with SARS-CoV-2 spike peptides, taken after COVID-19 vaccination. Taken with the paper, the label for cell subset or site translates to: SARS-CoV-2 spike overlapping peptide pool stimulation. The V gene is TRBV18 and the J gene is TRBJ1-1; 7 bases in the middle match TRBD1. This receptor was taken from a human donor who received a COVID-19 vaccine. The sequenced DNA is TGTGCCAGCTCACAAAGGGGGCCTGGGAACACTGAAGCTTTCTTT. This yields the protein CASSQRGPGNTEAFF. The CDR3 plus the reference TRBV18 and TRBJ1-1 genes for the other parts give the full variable domain: NAGVMQNPRHLVRRRGQEARLRCSPMKGHSHVYWYRQLPEEGLKFMVYLQKENIIDESGMPKERFSAEFPKEGPSILRIQQVVRGDSAAYFCASSQRGPGNTEAFFGQGTRLTVV.